The next 9 T cell receptor beta chains were all read from a single sample in a study of T cell responses to AZD1222 COVID-19 vaccine. Here immunoSEQ multiplex PCR was the method, and the copy in TCRdb shows in-frame clones only, minus some. The table includes 110,000 or so clones, 88% detected once. Specimen: peripheral blood, collected 28 days after the second AZD1222 dose. The source of these receptors is an adult who received the AZD1222 COVID-19 vaccine.

The V call is TRBV4-3, the J call TRBJ1-1; no clear D. The V end was cut by 1 base, the J end by 0 bases, with 9 bases between. The germline gives CDR1 LGHNA, CDR2 YSLEER. This CDR3 has 15 residues. This chain's CDR3 is CASSQGRDLNTEAFF. The CDR3 DNA follows: TGCGCCAGCAGCCAAGGTAGAGACTTGAACACTGAAGCTTTCTTT.

The rearrangement links TRBV7-2 to TRBJ2-5, with TRBD2 identical over 11 bases. CDR1 SGHTA and CDR2 FQGNSA come from the germline V gene. Trimming took 5 bases from V and 6 from J; bases not matched to a gene: 5. The CDR3 runs 14 residues. CDR3 loop: CASSRLAGGKTQYF. In DNA form, the CDR3 reads TGTGCCAGCAGCCGCCTAGCGGGGGGAAAGACCCAGTACTTC.

This clone has only one observation. CDR3 nucleotides: TGCGCCAGCAGCCAAGAGTGGACTAGCGGAGGGGGTGATCAGTTCTTC. It is translated as CASSQEWTSGGGDQFF. V is TRBV4-3 and J is TRBJ2-1; 10 nucleotides align to TRBD2. The germline V gene has CDR1 LGHNA and CDR2 YSLEER. The CDR3 loop spans 16 amino acids. Germline trimming cut 0 bases from V and 13 bases from J; bases unmatched to any gene: 12.

The table lists this clone with a few counts. This chain connects TRBV7-8 to TRBJ2-1; 11 positions agree with TRBD2. This CDR3 comprises 18 residues. Germline V CDR1 and CDR2: SGHVS, FQNEAQ. Trimming cost V 2 bases and J 7 bases; bases outside gene matches: 13. The CDR3 sequence: CASSLPRIAGGLGNEQFF. The CDR3 DNA sequence: TGTGCCAGCAGCTTACCTCGGATAGCGGGGGGGCTTGGGAATGAGCAGTTCTTC.

The CDR3 region has the DNA TGCAGTGCTAGTTCGGATTATGAAAAACTGTTTTTT. Residues: CSASSDYEKLFF. The rearrangement joins TRBV20-1 to TRBJ1-4; no definite D call. There are 12 residues in the CDR3. Looked up from germline, CDR1 is DFQATT and CDR2 is SNEGSKA (reference sequence). V was shortened by 3 bases and J by 6 bases, with 8 bases between the two germline ends.

The chain couples TRBV6-2 or TRBV6-3 to TRBJ1-1; D gene ambiguous. V was trimmed by 6 bases and J by 4 bases, leaving 12 bases between them. The CDR3 sequence is 13 residues long. Per germline, CDR1 MNHEY and CDR2 SVGEGT. CDR3 in amino acids: CASSLTGGTEAFF. The CDR3, as DNA: TGTGCCAGCAGCCTCACGGGAGGCACTGAAGCTTTCTTT.

This chain joins TRBV19 and TRBJ2-3; 9 bases are a match to TRBD1. Trimming removed 5 bases from V and 4 bases from J; junction bases left unmatched: 7. Germline CDR1 is LNHDA and CDR2 is SQIVND (reference sequence). This CDR3 contains 15 residues. DNA for the CDR3: TGTGCCAGTAGTCGTACAGGGGGCGTTGCAGATACGCAGTATTTT. This sequence encodes CASSRTGGVADTQYF. The complete variable domain, with remaining parts taken from reference TRBV19 and TRBJ2-3, reads DGGITQSPKYLFRKEGQNVTLSCEQNLNHDAMYWYRQDPGQGLRLIYYSQIVNDFQKGDIAEGYSVSREKKESFPLTVTSAQKNPTAFYLCASSRTGGVADTQYFGPGTRLTVL.

The genes are TRBV7-2 and TRBJ1-3; D may be TRBD1 (6 bases). V lost 0 bases, J lost 3 bases, and 9 bases lay in between. There are 15 residues in the CDR3. The germline gives CDR1 SGHTA, CDR2 FQGNSA. CDR3 sequence: CASSLAGGFGNTIYF. The CDR3 DNA is TGTGCCAGCAGCTTAGCGGGGGGCTTTGGAAACACCATATATTTT.

This sequence joins TRBV13 and TRBJ2-7; TRBD1 is a possible D gene (6 bases). The germline CDR1 and CDR2 sequences are PRHDT and FYEKMQ (reference sequence). Trimming shortened V by 5 bases and J by 3 bases, and 14 bases separated the two germline ends. This CDR3 comprises 14 residues. The CDR3 here is CASSLRDILYEQYF. CDR3 coding DNA: TGTGCCAGCAGCCTCCGGGACATCCTCTACGAGCAGTACTTC. Based on the CDR3 plus reference TRBV13 and TRBJ2-7, the full variable domain is AAGVIQSPRHLIKEKRETATLKCYPIPRHDTVYWYQQGPGQDPQFLISFYEKMQSDKGSIPDRFSAQQFSDYHSELNMSSLELGDSALYFCASSLRDILYEQYFGPGTRLTVT.